This T cell receptor beta chain was captured by sequencing in a study of CD8+ T cells in alopecia areata. Overall study findings and caveats: Only a single nonresponder existed, so baseline CD8+ expansion links stay unclear. Against the mouse data, patients shared TCRs less clearly, possibly for HLA reasons.

In its sample, this clone was seen a few times. Its antigen remains unknown. Indicated treatment: oral pan-JAK inhibitor, 5-10 mg twice daily. The germline gives CDR1 LGHNT, CDR2 FRNRAP. The V gene end was trimmed by 1 base and the J gene end by 4 bases; junction bases not matched to a gene: 1. The CDR3 sequence is 14 residues long. Isolated RNA was reverse transcribed into cDNA used as the sequencing template. Produced via immunoSEQ multiplex PCR; TCRdb's table is partial and in-frame only. This table holds around 100,000 clones, over 70% found once. The rearrangement uses TRBV12-5 and TRBJ2-7, with TRBD2 matching 10 bases. The clonotype originates from a human donor with alopecia areata. The sample consisted of CD8+ T cells sorted from blood, taken at approximately week 45, from a patient treated with tofacitinib. CDR3 DNA sequence: TGTGCTAGTGGTTTGGAACTAGCGGGGTACGAGCAGTACTTC. This encodes CASGLELAGYEQYF.